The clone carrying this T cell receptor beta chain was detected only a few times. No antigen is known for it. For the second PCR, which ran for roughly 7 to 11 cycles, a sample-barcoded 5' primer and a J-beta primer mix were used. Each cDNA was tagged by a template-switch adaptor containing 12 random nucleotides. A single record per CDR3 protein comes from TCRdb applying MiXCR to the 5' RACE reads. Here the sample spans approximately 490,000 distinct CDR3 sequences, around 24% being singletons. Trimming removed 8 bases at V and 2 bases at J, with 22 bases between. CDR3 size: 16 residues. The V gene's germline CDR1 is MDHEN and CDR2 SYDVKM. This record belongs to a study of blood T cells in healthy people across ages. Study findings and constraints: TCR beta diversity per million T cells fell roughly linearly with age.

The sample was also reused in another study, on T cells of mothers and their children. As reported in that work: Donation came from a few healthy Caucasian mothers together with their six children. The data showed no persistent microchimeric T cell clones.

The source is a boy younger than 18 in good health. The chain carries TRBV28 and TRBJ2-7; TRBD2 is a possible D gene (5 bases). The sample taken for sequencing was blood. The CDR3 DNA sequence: TGTGCCAGCTCCCCAGTGGCGGGCAGACAAGCCTACGAGCAGTACTTC. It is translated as CASSPVAGRQAYEQYF.